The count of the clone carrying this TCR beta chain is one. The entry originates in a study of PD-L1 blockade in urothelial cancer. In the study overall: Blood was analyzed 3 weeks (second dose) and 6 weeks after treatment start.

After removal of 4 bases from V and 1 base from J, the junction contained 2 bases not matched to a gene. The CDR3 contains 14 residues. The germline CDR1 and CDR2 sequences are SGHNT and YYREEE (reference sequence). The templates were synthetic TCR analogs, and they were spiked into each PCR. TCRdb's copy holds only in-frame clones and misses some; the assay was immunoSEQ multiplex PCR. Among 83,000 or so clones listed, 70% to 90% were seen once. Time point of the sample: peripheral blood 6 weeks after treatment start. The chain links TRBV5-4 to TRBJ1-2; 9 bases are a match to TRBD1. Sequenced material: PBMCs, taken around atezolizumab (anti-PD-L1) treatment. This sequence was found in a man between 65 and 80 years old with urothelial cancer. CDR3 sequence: CASSPDRGNYGYTF. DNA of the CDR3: TGTGCCAGCAGCCCGGACAGGGGTAACTATGGCTACACCTTC.